Reported below is one T cell receptor beta chain. This clonotype showed up just a few times. Its antigen is unknown. No much larger clone is present one base from it, and per-base qualities are unavailable. The data were obtained in a study of T-cell memory formation after mild COVID-19 (dated by TCRdb to about 2021). Regarding the complete study: TCR sequence clusters from the two donors were largely donor specific. In two donors, T-cell clones that expanded and contracted after mild COVID-19 were tracked by sequencing TCRalpha and TCRbeta repertoires over time. Two young, previously healthy adult volunteers, one female and one male, were included in the cohort.

General findings and caveats noted by the study authors: From day 15 to 85, contracting clones showed balanced CD4/CD8 phenotypes, whereas a second wave of clones that expanded from day 15 to 37 leaned towards CD4+. Contracting CD4+ clones were located mainly in the CM and EM memory subsets, whereas CD8+ clones were found to be enriched in EMRA. Some responding clones were detected in pre-infection memory, which suggested that pre-existing cross-reactive memory T cells had joined the SARS-CoV-2 response. Whether the second-wave clones peaking on day 37 were SARS-CoV-2 specific was not confirmed. Only a couple of mild cases were covered by the study, and larger cohorts that include severe cases with pre-infection samples were considered necessary.

Sequencing was performed on an Illumina NovaSeq 6000. Using 5'RACE with constant-segment primers, TCRalpha and TCRbeta cDNA libraries were constructed, with sample barcodes and unique molecular identifiers added in the process. Trizol reagent was used to extract RNA from every sample. Libraries were amplified in two PCR steps, with a second sample barcode and Illumina TruSeq adapters added in the second step. Sequencing of libraries was performed on an Illumina NovaSeq with 2 x 150 bp paired-end reads. Under the source paper's analysis protocol: With migec v1.2.7, reads were demultiplexed and then collapsed into UMI-guided consensus sequences. With mixcr v2.1.11, UMI consensuses were aligned to TRA and TRB V and J templates and assembled into clonotypes. A clonotype was counted as expanded or contracted only if both edgeR and NoisET called the change significant, with noise models trained on biological replicates. For edgeR calls, the thresholds were a false discovery rate-adjusted p below 0.01 and a log2 fold-change of 1. As an exploratory analysis of dynamics, max-normalized trajectories of the 1000 most abundant clonotypes were examined with PCA combined with hierarchical clustering. Each responding clone was given a CD4 or CD8 phenotype based on the CD4+ and CD8+ repertoires, which had been sequenced separately. TCRdb's own reprocessing of the public reads used fastp at Q25 and MiXCR and kept productive beta chains. Each entry is one CDR3 protein sequence, shown with its most common DNA and genes. TCRdb, rather than the study authors, made the V and J calls. This sample is represented by more than 400,000 distinct CDR3 sequences; around a sixth of them were singletons. The ten largest clones represent over 9% of the sample.

From cysteine to phenylalanine, the CDR3 is 15 amino acids long. CDR3 DNA only is kept here, 45 bases in frame from base 1. From a lookup of the germline V gene (reference sequence), CDR1 and CDR2 are SGHNT and YYREEE. Germline trimming: 4 bases from V, 6 bases from J; junction bases outside gene matches: 8. Ficoll-Paque density gradient centrifugation was the method used to isolate PBMCs. Sequenced sample: PBMCs or a T cell subset sorted from them (not recorded which). The chain is encoded by TRBV5-4 joined to TRBJ2-3, and 10 junction bases match TRBD1. This TCR was recovered from an adult woman who had mild COVID-19 (a few samples of this study predate the infection). The sample titles of this study are shuffled in the database, so cell type and time point are left out; the donor was told from shared clones. The CDR3 region: CASSPRDRGLDTQYF. The DNA sequence follows: TGTGCCAGCAGCCCCCGGGACAGGGGCCTGGATACGCAGTATTTT.